What follows is one TCR beta chain and its context. The data are from a study of OX40 agonist ivuxolimab in advanced cancers. Study-wide background: Of the participants, 40% to 50% had some prior anti-PD-1, anti-PD-L1 or anti-CTLA-4 therapy, which was allowed.

Patients were ruled out by autoimmune disease history or systemic immunosuppression. The V and J ends lost 7 bases and 1 base respectively, with 17 bases between them. There are 15 residues in the CDR3. Germline V gene data show CDR1 as SQVTM and CDR2 as ANQGSEA. Profiling relied on immunoSEQ multiplex PCR, and the TCRdb table lists in-frame clones only, not all of them. This repertoire shows under 30,000 clones, nearly 95% found once; its top ten account for 8% to 9.5%. This TCR derives from an adult with an advanced solid tumor such as melanoma, head and neck, liver or kidney cancer. This rearrangement joins TRBV29-1 to TRBJ1-5; TRBD1 is a possible D gene (5 bases). The sequenced sample was CD4+ or CD8+ T cells sorted from blood, obtained in a trial of the OX40 agonist ivuxolimab. CDR3: CSATLAGGSNQPQHF. In nucleotides, the CDR3 is TGCAGCGCTACACTTGCTGGGGGGAGCAATCAGCCCCAGCATTTT.